This T cell receptor (beta chain) was recovered during a study of Graves' ophthalmopathy and Graves' hyperthyroidism. Whole-study results and caveats: Clonotypes were expanded in thyroid at above 0.001 frequency, and most also appeared in blood.

This clonotype was seen many times. The antigen remains unidentified. Transcripts of RNA were the source for amplifying TCR beta CDR3 regions. HTBI primers primed a first-round RT-PCR, and a second-round multiplex PCR followed. TCRdb re-called the multiplex PCR reads through MiXCR, storing one row per CDR3 protein. The sample holds about 700,000 distinct CDR3 sequences, 35% to 50% seen once. The sequencing sample was made of peripheral blood. The clonotype comes from an adult man with Graves' ophthalmopathy.

The CDR3 reads CASSQAAQGNEQYF. CDR3 nucleotide sequence: TGTGCCAGCAGCCAGGCGGCACAGGGTAACGAGCAGTACTTC. This chain connects TRBV7-9 to TRBJ2-7, with D possibly being TRBD1 (6 bases). The CDR3 loop spans 14 amino acids. Germline CDR1 is SEHNR and CDR2 is FQNEAQ (reference sequence). V lost 5 bases and J 5 bases, leaving 16 bases between the germline ends.